The 2 T cell receptor beta chains presented below share a single source sample, sequenced in a study of radiotherapy plus CTLA-4 blockade in lung cancer (dated by TCRdb to the late 2010s). Libraries were built with the immunoSEQ multiplex PCR assay. This immuneACCESS table, as held by TCRdb, lists in-frame sequences with V and J called but not all clones. Of the missing ones, under half trace to an unresolved V gene in checked studies; the others have no known cause. The sample table holds fewer than 50,000 clones, of which just over 85% were seen once. The ten largest clones add up to about 20% of the sample. Sequenced here: peripheral blood, sampled from a patient treated with radiotherapy plus ipilimumab. These receptor sequences come from a human donor with non-small cell lung cancer whose response to radiotherapy plus ipilimumab could not be evaluated.

V gene TRBV5-4 combines with J gene TRBJ2-6, with 9 bases fitting TRBD1. The J segment lost 1 base and the V segment lost 4 bases, leaving 9 bases of the junction unmatched. This CDR3 is built from 18 residues. Germline lookup yields CDR1 SGHNT and CDR2 YYREEE (reference sequence). CDR3 protein: CASSTTGTGFSGANVLTF. DNA for the CDR3: TGTGCCAGCAGCACGACCGGGACAGGGTTTTCTGGGGCCAACGTCCTGACTTTC.

The chain is built from TRBV27 and TRBJ1-4, with D possibly TRBD1 on 6 matching bases. Per germline, CDR1 MNHEY and CDR2 SMNVEV (reference sequence). V was clipped by 6 bases and J by 7 bases, with 15 bases between them. This CDR3 has 14 amino acids. CDR3 loop: CASRRRGKGEKLFF. CDR3 nucleotides: TGTGCCAGCAGGCGCAGGGGAAAGGGTGAAAAACTGTTTTTT. Drawing the rest from reference TRBV27 and TRBJ1-4, the complete variable domain is EAQVTQNPRYLITVTGKKLTVTCSQNMNHEYMSWYRQDPGLGLRQIYYSMNVEVTDKGDVPEGYKVSRKEKRNFPLILESPSPNQTSLYFCASRRRGKGEKLFFGSGTQLSVL.